The rows below give T cell receptor beta chains drawn from one sample of a study of human T cells and chemical hapten exposure. Using its own MiXCR run on the RACE reads, TCRdb lists one record per CDR3 protein. The data show tens of thousands of distinct CDR3 sequences, roughly 11% seen once. The sample was whole blood, taken in connection with sensitization to the hapten diphenylcyclopropenone (DPC). These receptors all come from a woman in her forties or fifties with alopecia areata. Some clones in this sample may be carry-over from other donors' samples. Each CDR3 is given with its conserved first and last residue. The D gene is left open where the match is weak. Size tells how often a clone was seen (once, few, many) or the class of an expanded clone, and some rows leave it out.

size	D	J	V	DNA	CDR3
few	.	TRBJ1-5	TRBV6-2/TRBV6-3	TGTGCCAGCAGTTATACAGGGTGGCAGCCCCAGCATTTT	CASSYTGWQPQHF
many	.	TRBJ2-5	TRBV11-2	TGTGCCAGCAGCTTAGAGAGAGAGACCCAGTACTTC	CASSLERETQYF
many	.	TRBJ1-5	TRBV3-1	TGTGCCAGCAGCCAAGGGGCAAATAGCAATCAGCCCCAGCATTTT	CASSQGANSNQPQHF
.	TRBD1	TRBJ2-3	TRBV7-2	TGTGCCAGCAGAACGGGACAGGTCCGGGATACGCAGTATTTT	CASRTGQVRDTQYF
many	TRBD2	TRBJ2-3	TRBV7-8	TGTGCCAGCAGCTTAGGAGCGGGGTTAACAGATACGCAGTATTTT	CASSLGAGLTDTQYF
.	.	TRBJ2-7	TRBV7-9	TGTGCCAGCAGCAAGACCTCTTACGAGCAGTACTTC	CASSKTSYEQYF
many	TRBD2	TRBJ2-2	TRBV5-5	TGTGCCAGCAGCTTGGCCCTAGCGGCCCCGAACACCGGGGAGCTGTTTTTT	CASSLALAAPNTGELFF
many	TRBD1	TRBJ1-2	TRBV28	TGTGCCAGCAGTTCTGCCGGGACAGGGGGGCTTGGCTACACCTTC	CASSSAGTGGLGYTF
.	.	TRBJ1-2	TRBV7-2	TGTGCCAGCAGCTTTCGGGGTCAGGGGAAAAACAATGGCTACACCTTC	CASSFRGQGKNNGYTF
many	.	TRBJ1-6	TRBV28	TGTGCCAGTACCCGGAGCTCCTATAATTCACCCCTCCACTTT	CASTRSSYNSPLHF
.	.	TRBJ2-3	TRBV6-5	TGTGCCAGCAGTCGAGACGGGGCCACAGATACGCAGTATTTT	CASSRDGATDTQYF
many	.	TRBJ1-2	TRBV7-9	TGTGCCAGCAGCTTAGGGGAGTACGGCTATGGCTACACCTTC	CASSLGEYGYGYTF
many	TRBD1	TRBJ1-2	TRBV4-1	TGCGCCAGCAGCCAACAGGGGGCGTCTAGGTATGGCTACACCTTC	CASSQQGASRYGYTF
.	.	TRBJ1-6	TRBV5-1	TGCGCCAGCAGATTGGCGGGCTATAATTCACCCCTCCACTTT	CASRLAGYNSPLHF
few	TRBD1	TRBJ1-5	TRBV20-1	TGCAGTGCTTACAGGGACAGGGGGAAATATCAGCCCCAGCATTTT	CSAYRDRGKYQPQHF
.	TRBD1	TRBJ1-2	TRBV4-3	TGCGCCAGCAGCCAACCGGGACAGGGCTATGGCTACACCTTC	CASSQPGQGYGYTF
few	TRBD1	TRBJ2-4	TRBV18	TGTGCCAGCTCTCCGCCCGGACAGGGTATGAGGGCCAAAAACATTCAGTACTTC	CASSPPGQGMRAKNIQYF
.	.	TRBJ2-2	TRBV6-1	TGTGCCAGCAGGTCAAAACAGAACTCAAACACCGGGGAGCTGTTTTTT	CASRSKQNSNTGELFF
.	.	TRBJ1-4	TRBV7-2	TGTGCCAGCACCTCACAGGGCGAAAAACTGTTTTTT	CASTSQGEKLFF
many	.	TRBJ1-1	TRBV5-1	TGCGCCAGCAGCGTATGGACCGCCGCCAACACTGAAGCTTTCTTT	CASSVWTAANTEAFF
few	TRBD1	TRBJ1-6	TRBV5-1	TGCGCCAGCAGCTCAATAGACAGGGGAACATCACCCCTCCACTTT	CASSSIDRGTSPLHF
.	.	TRBJ2-5	TRBV20-1	TGCAGTGCAGAGACCCAGTACTTC	CSAETQYF
.	.	TRBJ1-1	TRBV28	TGTGCCAGCAGCCGGACAACTGAAGCTTTCTTT	CASSRTTEAFF
many	.	TRBJ1-1	TRBV6-5	TGTGCCAGCAGTTACGGCACACAGGGCGACACTGAAGCTTTCTTT	CASSYGTQGDTEAFF
many	TRBD1	TRBJ2-3	TRBV6-6	TGTGCCAGCAGTTACCCGACAGGGACAGATACGCAGTATTTT	CASSYPTGTDTQYF
many	.	TRBJ2-2	TRBV11-2	TGTGCCAGCAGCTTAAGAGCCTTAGCCGGCACCGGGGAGCTGTTTTTT	CASSLRALAGTGELFF
few	.	TRBJ1-1	TRBV5-4	TGTGCCAGCAGCTCGGGAACCACTTTAGAGAACACTGAAGCTTTCTTT	CASSSGTTLENTEAFF
many	TRBD2	TRBJ2-4	TRBV6-2/TRBV6-3	TGTGCCAGCAGCCCCACTAGCGGGGGATACATTCAGTACTTC	CASSPTSGGYIQYF
few	TRBD1	TRBJ1-5	TRBV7-2	TGTGCCAGCAGCCCGGACAGGGCTTATCAGCCCCAGCATTTT	CASSPDRAYQPQHF
few	.	TRBJ2-3	TRBV28	TGTGCCAGCAGTTCCTCTCGGGATACGCAGTATTTT	CASSSSRDTQYF
.	.	TRBJ2-7	TRBV7-7	TGTGCCAGCAGCCAACAACCGGGACCGGGCGAGTACGAGCAGTACTTC	CASSQQPGPGEYEQYF
many	TRBD1	TRBJ1-4	TRBV7-9	TGTGCCAGCAGCTTAATGGGACAGGGGAGTGAAAAACTGTTTTTT	CASSLMGQGSEKLFF
.	TRBD2	TRBJ2-7	TRBV7-6	TGTGCCAGCAGCCAGACGGCTAGCGGAGGGACCTACGAGCAGTACTTC	CASSQTASGGTYEQYF
.	.	TRBJ1-1	TRBV18	TGTGCCAGCACGACATTGGGACCGAACACTGAAGCTTTCTTT	CASTTLGPNTEAFF
.	TRBD1	TRBJ2-2	TRBV6-6	TGTGCCAGCAGTTTCCCTCCTGGGACAGCCACCGGGGAGCTGTTTTTT	CASSFPPGTATGELFF
many	.	TRBJ2-3	TRBV4-1	TGCGCCAGCAGCCAAGATTTGGGCGTAGATACGCAGTATTTT	CASSQDLGVDTQYF
few	TRBD1	TRBJ2-4	TRBV29-1	TGCAGCGTTGAAGACAGGGGGCACATTCAGTACTTC	CSVEDRGHIQYF